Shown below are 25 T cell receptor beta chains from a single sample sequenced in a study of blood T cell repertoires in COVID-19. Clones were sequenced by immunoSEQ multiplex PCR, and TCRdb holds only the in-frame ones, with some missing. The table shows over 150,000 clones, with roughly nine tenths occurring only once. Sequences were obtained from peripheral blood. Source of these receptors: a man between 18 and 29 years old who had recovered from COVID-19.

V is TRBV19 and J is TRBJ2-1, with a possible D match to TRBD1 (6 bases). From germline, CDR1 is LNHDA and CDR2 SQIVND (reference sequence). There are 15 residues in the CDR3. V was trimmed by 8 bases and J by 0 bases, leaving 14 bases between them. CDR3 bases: TGTGCCAGTGCTCCAGGGGTTGGCTCCTACAATGAGCAGTTCTTC. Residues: CASAPGVGSYNEQFF. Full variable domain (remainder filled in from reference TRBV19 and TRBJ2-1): DGGITQSPKYLFRKEGQNVTLSCEQNLNHDAMYWYRQDPGQGLRLIYYSQIVNDFQKGDIAEGYSVSREKKESFPLTVTSAQKNPTAFYLCASAPGVGSYNEQFFGPGTRLTVL.

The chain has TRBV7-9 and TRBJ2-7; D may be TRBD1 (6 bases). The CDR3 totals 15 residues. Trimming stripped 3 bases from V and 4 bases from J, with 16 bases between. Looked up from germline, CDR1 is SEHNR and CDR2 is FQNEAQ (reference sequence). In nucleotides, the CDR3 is TGTGCCAGCAGCTTCCCGGGACACCCTTTTTACGAGCAGTACTTC. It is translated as CASSFPGHPFYEQYF.

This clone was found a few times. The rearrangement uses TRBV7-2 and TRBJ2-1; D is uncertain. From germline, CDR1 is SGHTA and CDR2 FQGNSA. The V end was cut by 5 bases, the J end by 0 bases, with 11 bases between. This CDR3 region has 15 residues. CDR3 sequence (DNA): TGTGCCAGCAGCCCCGACTCTAGCTCCTACAATGAGCAGTTCTTC. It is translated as CASSPDSSSYNEQFF.

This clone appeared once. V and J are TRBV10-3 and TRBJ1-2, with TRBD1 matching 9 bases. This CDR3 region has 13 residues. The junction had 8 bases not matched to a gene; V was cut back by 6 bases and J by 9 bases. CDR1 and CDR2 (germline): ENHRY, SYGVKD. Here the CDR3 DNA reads TGTGCCATCAGCAGGACAGGGGAAGACCGCTACACCTTC. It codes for CAISRTGEDRYTF.

The CDR3 bases are TGTGCCAGCAGCCTCGTTTCGGGACAGGGGGTCACGGGGGAGCTGTTTTTT. Protein sequence: CASSLVSGQGVTGELFF. The J gene is TRBJ2-2, the V gene TRBV7-6; 11 nucleotides line up with TRBD1. The trim removed 5 bases at V and 8 bases at J, leaving 13 bases unmatched. Germline CDR1 is SGHVS and CDR2 is FNYEAQ. The CDR3 runs to 17 residues.

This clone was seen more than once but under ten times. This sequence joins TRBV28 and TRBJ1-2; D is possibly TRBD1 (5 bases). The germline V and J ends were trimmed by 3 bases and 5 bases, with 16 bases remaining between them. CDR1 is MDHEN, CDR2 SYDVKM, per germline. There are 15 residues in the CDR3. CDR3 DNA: TGTGCCAGCAGTTTGCCCACGGGGGGACTGTATGGCTACACCTTC. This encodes CASSLPTGGLYGYTF.

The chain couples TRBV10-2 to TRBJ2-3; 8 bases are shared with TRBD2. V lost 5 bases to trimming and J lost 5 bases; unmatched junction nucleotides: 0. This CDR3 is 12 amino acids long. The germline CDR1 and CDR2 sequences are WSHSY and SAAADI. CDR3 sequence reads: CASSSGRDTQYF. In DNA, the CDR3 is TGCGCCAGCAGTAGCGGGAGAGATACGCAGTATTTT.

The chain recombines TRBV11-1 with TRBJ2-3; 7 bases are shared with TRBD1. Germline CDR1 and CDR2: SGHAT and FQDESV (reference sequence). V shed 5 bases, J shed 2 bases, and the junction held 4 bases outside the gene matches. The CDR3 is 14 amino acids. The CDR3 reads CASSPGGYTDTQYF. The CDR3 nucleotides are TGTGCCAGCAGCCCAGGGGGTTACACAGATACGCAGTATTTT.

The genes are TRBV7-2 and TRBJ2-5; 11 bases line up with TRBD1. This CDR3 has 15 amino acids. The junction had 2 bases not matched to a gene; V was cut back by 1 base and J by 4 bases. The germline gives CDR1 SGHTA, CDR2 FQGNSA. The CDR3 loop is CASSLVGTGGETQYF. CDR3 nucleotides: TGTGCCAGCAGCTTAGTCGGGACAGGGGGAGAGACCCAGTACTTC.

The chain's CDR3 is CASSLEGQGAAAFF. The DNA for the CDR3 is TGCGCCAGCAGCTTGGAGGGACAGGGGGCAGCAGCTTTCTTT. The chain has TRBV5-1 and TRBJ1-1, with 12 bases matching TRBD1. V trimming: 0 bases; J trimming: 10 bases; junction bases outside the gene matches: 4. The CDR3 is 14 amino acids. Germline V gene lookup returns CDR1 SGHRS and CDR2 YFSETQ.

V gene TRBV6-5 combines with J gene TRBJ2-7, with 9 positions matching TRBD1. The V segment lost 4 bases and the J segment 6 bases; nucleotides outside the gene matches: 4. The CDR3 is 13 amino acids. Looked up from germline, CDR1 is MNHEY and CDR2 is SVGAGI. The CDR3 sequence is CASSWTGDGEQYF. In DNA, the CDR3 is TGTGCCAGCAGTTGGACAGGGGACGGCGAGCAGTACTTC.

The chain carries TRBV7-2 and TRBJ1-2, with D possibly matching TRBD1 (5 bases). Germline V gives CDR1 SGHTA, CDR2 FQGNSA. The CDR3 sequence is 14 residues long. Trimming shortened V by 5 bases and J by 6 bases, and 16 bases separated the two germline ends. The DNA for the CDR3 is TGTGCCAGCAGCGCGGGGGGGGAGGAAGATGGCTACACCTTC. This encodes CASSAGGEEDGYTF.

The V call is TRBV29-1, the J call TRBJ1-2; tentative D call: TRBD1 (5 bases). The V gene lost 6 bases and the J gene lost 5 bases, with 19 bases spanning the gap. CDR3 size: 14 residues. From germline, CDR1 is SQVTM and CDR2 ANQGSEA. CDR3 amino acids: CSVPMADTQYGYTF. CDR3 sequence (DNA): TGCAGCGTACCTATGGCGGACACGCAGTATGGCTACACCTTC.

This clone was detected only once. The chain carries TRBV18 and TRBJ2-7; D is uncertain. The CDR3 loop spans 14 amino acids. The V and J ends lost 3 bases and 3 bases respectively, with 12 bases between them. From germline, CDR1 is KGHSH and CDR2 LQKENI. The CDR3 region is CASSPTKDGYEQYF. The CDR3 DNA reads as TGTGCCAGCTCACCGACAAAAGACGGCTACGAGCAGTACTTC.

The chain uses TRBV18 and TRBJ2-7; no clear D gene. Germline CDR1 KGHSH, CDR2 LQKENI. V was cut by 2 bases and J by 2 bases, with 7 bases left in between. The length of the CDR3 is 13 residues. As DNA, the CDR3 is TGTGCCAGCTCACCAAGAGAGACCTACGAGCAGTACTTC. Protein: CASSPRETYEQYF.

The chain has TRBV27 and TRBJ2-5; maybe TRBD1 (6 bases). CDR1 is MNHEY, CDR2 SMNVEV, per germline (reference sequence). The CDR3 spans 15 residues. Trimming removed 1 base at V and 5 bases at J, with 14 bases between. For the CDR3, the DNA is TGTGCCAGCAGTTTATTTGGGACAAACTCGGAGACCCAGTACTTC. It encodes CASSLFGTNSETQYF.

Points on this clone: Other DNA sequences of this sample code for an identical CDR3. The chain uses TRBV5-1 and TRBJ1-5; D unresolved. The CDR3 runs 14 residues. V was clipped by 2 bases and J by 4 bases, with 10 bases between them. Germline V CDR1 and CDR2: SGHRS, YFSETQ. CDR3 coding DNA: TGCGCCAGCAGCTTAGGAGGAGATAATCAGCCCCAGCATTTT. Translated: CASSLGGDNQPQHF. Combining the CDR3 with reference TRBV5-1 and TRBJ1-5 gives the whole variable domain KAGVTQTPRYLIKTRGQQVTLSCSPISGHRSVSWYQQTPGQGLQFLFEYFSETQRNKGNFPGRFSGRQFSNSRSEMNVSTLELGDSALYLCASSLGGDNQPQHFGDGTRLSIL.

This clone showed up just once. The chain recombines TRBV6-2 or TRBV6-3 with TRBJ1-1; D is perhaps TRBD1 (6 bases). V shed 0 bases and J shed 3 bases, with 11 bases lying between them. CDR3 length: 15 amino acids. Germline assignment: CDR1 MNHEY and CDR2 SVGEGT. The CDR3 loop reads CASSYSSRGYTEAFF. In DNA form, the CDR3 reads TGTGCCAGCAGTTACTCGAGCAGGGGATACACTGAAGCTTTCTTT.

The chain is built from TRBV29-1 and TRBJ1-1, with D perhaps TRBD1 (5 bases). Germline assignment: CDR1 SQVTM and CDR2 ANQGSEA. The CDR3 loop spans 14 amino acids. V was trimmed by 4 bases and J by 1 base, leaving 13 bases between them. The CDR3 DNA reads TGCAGCGTTGTATCAGGACAATCGAACACTGAAGCTTTCTTT. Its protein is CSVVSGQSNTEAFF.

The DNA for the CDR3 is TGCGCCAGCAGTCAAGGGGTGAACACTGAAGCTTTCTTT. It is translated as CASSQGVNTEAFF. The V call is TRBV5-1, the J call TRBJ1-1, with D perhaps TRBD1 (5 bases). CDR1 and CDR2 (germline): SGHRS, YFSETQ. V dropped 5 bases and J dropped 0 bases, with 8 bases sitting between them. This CDR3 has 13 residues.

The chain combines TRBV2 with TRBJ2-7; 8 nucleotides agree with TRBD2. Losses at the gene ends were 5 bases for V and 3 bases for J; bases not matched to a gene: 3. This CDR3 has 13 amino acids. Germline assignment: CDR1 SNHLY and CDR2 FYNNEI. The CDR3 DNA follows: TGTGCCAGCAGTCCTCGGGGGGGCTACGAGCAGTACTTC. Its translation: CASSPRGGYEQYF.

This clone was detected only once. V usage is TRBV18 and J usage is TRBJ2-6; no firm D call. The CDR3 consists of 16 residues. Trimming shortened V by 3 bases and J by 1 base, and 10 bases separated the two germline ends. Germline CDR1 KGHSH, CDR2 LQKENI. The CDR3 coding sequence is TGTGCCAGCTCACCGCCCGTCGGGTCTGGGGCCAACGTCCTGACTTTC. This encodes CASSPPVGSGANVLTF.

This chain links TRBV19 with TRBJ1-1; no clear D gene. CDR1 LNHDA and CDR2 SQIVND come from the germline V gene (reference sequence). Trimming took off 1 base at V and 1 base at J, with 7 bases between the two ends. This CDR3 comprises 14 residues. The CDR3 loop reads CASSIGQANTEAFF. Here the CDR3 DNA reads TGTGCCAGTAGTATAGGGCAGGCGAACACTGAAGCTTTCTTT. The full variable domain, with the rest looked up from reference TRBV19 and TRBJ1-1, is DGGITQSPKYLFRKEGQNVTLSCEQNLNHDAMYWYRQDPGQGLRLIYYSQIVNDFQKGDIAEGYSVSREKKESFPLTVTSAQKNPTAFYLCASSIGQANTEAFFGQGTRLTVV.

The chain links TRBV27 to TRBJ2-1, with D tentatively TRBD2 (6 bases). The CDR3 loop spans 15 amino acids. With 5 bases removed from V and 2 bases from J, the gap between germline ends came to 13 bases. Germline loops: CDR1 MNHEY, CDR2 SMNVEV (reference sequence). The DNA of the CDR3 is TGTGCCAGCAGTCCCCGGCGGGGCACCTACAATGAGCAGTTCTTC. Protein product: CASSPRRGTYNEQFF.

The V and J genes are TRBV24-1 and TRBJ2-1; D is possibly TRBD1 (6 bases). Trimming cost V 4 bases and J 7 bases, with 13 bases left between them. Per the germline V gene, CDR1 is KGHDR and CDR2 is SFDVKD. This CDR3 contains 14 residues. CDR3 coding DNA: TGTGCCACCAGTGACCCCGGACAGCTTAATGAGCAGTTCTTC. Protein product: CATSDPGQLNEQFF.